This record looks at one T cell receptor beta chain sequence and its context. The CDR3 contains 17 residues. The V segment lost 1 base and the J segment 8 bases; nucleotides outside the gene matches: 7. Germline V lookup: CDR1 MNHEY, CDR2 SMNVEV (reference sequence). The entry originates in a study of blood T cell repertoires in COVID-19. On the study more broadly: Collection of acute and convalescent COVID-19 samples took place in the United States, Italy and Spain.

The assay was immunoSEQ multiplex PCR, and TCRdb's table has in-frame clones only and misses some. The sample lists around 290,000 clones, approximately 90% seen once, with about 2.2% in the top ten. The specimen was peripheral blood. The genes are TRBV27 and TRBJ2-1, with TRBD2 matching over 14 bases. The source of this sequence is a woman in her twenties or thirties with COVID-19, enrolled during active disease. The CDR3: CASSLWAGTSGRHEQFF. CDR3 nucleotide sequence: TGTGCCAGCAGTTTATGGGCCGGGACTAGCGGGAGACATGAGCAGTTCTTC.